One and the same sample provided the 22 T cell receptor beta chains below, sequenced in a study of glioma-infiltrating T cells after dendritic cell vaccination. The repertoire was sequenced with immunoSEQ multiplex PCR; TCRdb's copy has only in-frame clones and lacks some. This repertoire shows 30,000 to 40,000 clones, approximately 84% found once; its top ten account for approximately 8.4%. The source material was blood, sampled before dendritic cell vaccination. The receptors derive from a human donor with glioblastoma.

The J gene is TRBJ2-1, the V gene TRBV28; 11 bases align to TRBD2. From germline, CDR1 is MDHEN and CDR2 SYDVKM. The CDR3 is 18 residues long. Trimming removed 4 bases from V and 5 bases from J; junction bases left unmatched: 13. CDR3 region: CASSSPGLGTSGNNEQFF. In DNA form, the CDR3 reads TGTGCCAGCAGTTCCCCGGGCCTCGGGACTAGCGGAAACAATGAGCAGTTCTTC.

This rearrangement joins TRBV9 to TRBJ2-5; 7 bases line up with TRBD2. From germline, CDR1 is SGDLS and CDR2 YYNGEE. This CDR3 is built from 14 residues. With V trimmed by 0 bases and J by 11 bases, 10 bases remained unmatched. The CDR3 region is CASSVGQAAGEQYF. CDR3 DNA sequence: TGTGCCAGCAGCGTAGGTCAGGCCGCGGGGGAGCAGTACTTC.

The chain combines TRBV4-3 with TRBJ2-1; 12 bases match TRBD2. The CDR3 spans 21 residues. J gave up 0 bases and V 0 bases, and 12 bases lay outside the gene matches. Germline CDR1 LGHNA, CDR2 YSLEER. For the CDR3, the DNA is TGCGCCAGCAGCCAAGAGTTTCTAGCGGGGGGGACTGGTTTCTCCTACAATGAGCAGTTCTTC. Translation: CASSQEFLAGGTGFSYNEQFF.

V and J are TRBV7-9 and TRBJ1-2; a weak D match, TRBD1 (5 bases). V lost 5 bases and J lost 4, with 11 bases in between. This CDR3 has 13 residues. The germline V gene encodes CDR1 SEHNR and CDR2 FQNEAQ (reference sequence). CDR3 sequence reads: CASSPGLGYGYTF. In nucleotides, the CDR3 is TGTGCCAGCAGCCCAGGGCTCGGCTATGGCTACACCTTC.

This clone has only one observation. V usage is TRBV28 and J usage is TRBJ1-5; no definite D call. Trimming took 7 bases from V and 1 from J, leaving 17 bases between them. Germline V lookup: CDR1 MDHEN, CDR2 SYDVKM. The CDR3 length is 16 residues. The CDR3 nucleotides read TGTGCCAGCACCCCAAGAGCACAGACAAGCAATCAGCCCCAGCATTTT. Its translation: CASTPRAQTSNQPQHF.

V gene TRBV11-2 combines with J gene TRBJ2-5; perhaps TRBD2 as D (6 bases). CDR1 SGHAT and CDR2 FQNNGV come from the germline V gene. Trimming left V 5 bases short and J 3 bases short, with 10 bases between. There are 13 residues in the CDR3. The CDR3 protein is CASSAGIKETQYF. DNA of the CDR3: TGTGCCAGCAGCGCGGGAATAAAAGAGACCCAGTACTTC. Full variable domain (missing parts from reference TRBV11-2 and TRBJ2-5): EAGVAQSPRYKIIEKRQSVAFWCNPISGHATLYWYQQILGQGPKLLIQFQNNGVVDDSQLPKDRFSAERLKGVDSTLKIQPAKLEDSAVYLCASSAGIKETQYFGPGTRLLVL.

This clone was seen once. The genes are TRBV19 and TRBJ1-1; 7 bases align to TRBD1. CDR3 length equals 12 residues. The V gene's germline CDR1 is LNHDA and CDR2 SQIVND (reference sequence). The junction had 4 bases not matched to a gene; V was cut back by 1 base and J by 11 bases. The CDR3 reads CASSIGQGVAFF. The CDR3 DNA is TGTGCCAGTAGTATAGGACAGGGAGTGGCTTTCTTT. Filled out from reference TRBV19 and TRBJ1-1, the complete variable domain reads DGGITQSPKYLFRKEGQNVTLSCEQNLNHDAMYWYRQDPGQGLRLIYYSQIVNDFQKGDIAEGYSVSREKKESFPLTVTSAQKNPTAFYLCASSIGQGVAFFGQGTRLTVV.

The chain joins TRBV15 to TRBJ2-2, with 8 bases that match TRBD2. The J segment lost 7 bases and the V segment lost 6 bases, leaving 7 bases of the junction unmatched. This CDR3 has 14 residues. Germline values: CDR1 LNHNV, CDR2 YYDKDF (reference sequence). CDR3 nucleotide sequence: TGTGCCACCAGGAGACTAGCGTCGGGCGGGGAGCTGTTTTTT. Its protein is CATRRLASGGELFF.

There are a few counts of this clone. This chain links TRBV6-5 with TRBJ2-7, with a weak D call TRBD1 (6 bases). This CDR3 has 12 amino acids. Per germline, CDR1 MNHEY and CDR2 SVGAGI. Between the trimmed V and J ends, which lost 8 bases and 6 bases, there was a span of 14 bases. CDR3 residues: CASAWTAAEQYF. DNA for the CDR3: TGTGCCAGCGCCTGGACAGCGGCCGAGCAGTACTTC.

V gene TRBV15 combines with J gene TRBJ1-5; 8 nucleotides line up with TRBD1. This CDR3 is 18 amino acids long. Germline V gene data show CDR1 as LNHNV and CDR2 as YYDKDF (reference sequence). V lost 0 bases to trimming and J lost 6 bases; unmatched junction nucleotides: 13. In DNA form, the CDR3 reads TGTGCCACCAGCAGAGATACGAATACCGGGACAGGAAGTCAGCCCCAGCATTTT. Residues: CATSRDTNTGTGSQPQHF.

This rearrangement joins TRBV7-5 to TRBJ2-3; the table's D call, TRBD2, was not checked against the DNA. TRBV7-5 is assigned pseudogene status. The CDR3 contains 14 residues. Written as DNA, the CDR3 is TGTGCCAGCAGCCCGAGACTAGCGGCAGATACGCAGTATTTT. Residues: CASSPRLAADTQYF.

The chain links TRBV30 to TRBJ1-5, with D possibly TRBD1 on 6 matching bases. The CDR3 is 13 amino acids. In germline, CDR1 is GTSNPN, CDR2 SVGIG (reference sequence). Trimming pared 5 bases from V and 6 bases from J, leaving 14 bases between. The CDR3 loop reads CAWGRGNSQPQHF. As DNA, the CDR3 is TGTGCCTGGGGAAGGGGGAACAGTCAGCCCCAGCATTTT.

V usage is TRBV7-6 and J usage is TRBJ2-5; 8 nucleotides line up with TRBD2. J lost 3 bases, V lost 3 bases, and 6 bases had no gene match. The germline V gene encodes CDR1 SGHVS and CDR2 FNYEAQ. CDR3 length: 15 amino acids. This CDR3 is CASSLFSGTKETQYF. The DNA of the CDR3 is TGTGCCAGCAGCTTGTTTAGCGGGACCAAAGAGACCCAGTACTTC.

The chain carries TRBV10-3 and TRBJ1-5; D is unclear. The CDR3 length is 13 residues. Germline V gene data show CDR1 as ENHRY and CDR2 as SYGVKD. Trimming removed 3 bases from V and 0 bases from J, with 3 bases in between. CDR3 amino acids: CAISDGSNQPQHF. For the CDR3, the DNA is TGTGCCATCAGTGACGGTAGCAATCAGCCCCAGCATTTT.

This chain connects TRBV7-2 to TRBJ2-7; D is uncertain. Trimming shortened V by 1 base and J by 4 bases, and 8 bases separated the two germline ends. Germline values: CDR1 SGHTA, CDR2 FQGNSA. The CDR3 sequence is 13 residues long. CDR3 sequence: CASSLGVEYEQYF. DNA for the CDR3: TGTGCCAGCAGCTTAGGCGTAGAATACGAGCAGTACTTC.

The chain is built from TRBV7-2 and TRBJ2-5; 7 bases are a match to TRBD1. The CDR3 contains 13 residues. With V trimmed by 4 bases and J by 5 bases, 4 bases remained unmatched. CDR1 is SGHTA, CDR2 FQGNSA, per germline. The CDR3 bases are TGTGCCAGCAGCTCAGTCAGGGGGGAGACCCAGTACTTC. This gives the protein CASSSVRGETQYF.

The chain is built from TRBV10-2 and TRBJ2-1; TRBD2 agrees at 10 bases. Germline V gives CDR1 WSHSY, CDR2 SAAADI. After removal of 4 bases from V and 2 bases from J, the junction contained 2 bases not matched to a gene. This CDR3 region has 15 residues. The CDR3 is CASSAGTSAYNEQFF. The CDR3 DNA is TGCGCCAGCAGTGCCGGGACTAGCGCCTACAATGAGCAGTTCTTC.

This sequence joins TRBV4-3 and TRBJ1-1, with D perhaps matching TRBD1 (5 bases). The length of the CDR3 is 16 residues. CDR1 and CDR2 (germline): LGHNA, YSLEER. V lost 0 bases, J lost 4 bases, and 15 bases lay in between. This CDR3 is CASSQDRRGEGTEAFF. The CDR3 DNA reads as TGCGCCAGCAGCCAAGATCGGAGAGGGGAGGGCACTGAAGCTTTCTTT.

Note on this clone: In the same sample, other DNA sequences code for this CDR3. The V call is TRBV4-3, the J call TRBJ1-6; possible D gene TRBD1, 6 bases. Per the germline V gene, CDR1 is LGHNA and CDR2 is YSLEER. This CDR3 region has 17 residues. V was trimmed by 0 bases and J by 6 bases, leaving 15 bases between them. CDR3 amino acids: CASSQDRTASFNSPLHF. For the CDR3, the DNA is TGCGCCAGCAGCCAAGATCGGACAGCCAGCTTTAATTCACCCCTCCACTTT.

This clone was counted between two and nine times. One end of the junction does not line up with germline, which may come from a read error. In the same sample, other DNA sequences code for this CDR3. V gene TRBV5-3 combines with J gene TRBJ1-6; 9 bases are shared with TRBD1. TRBV5-3 is placed among ORFs of uncertain function. The CDR3 spans 19 residues. The CDR3, as DNA: TGTGCCAGAAGCCCCTGGACAGGGGCAAAAAGCTCCTATAATTCCCCCCTCCACTTT. This gives the protein CARSPWTGAKSSYNSPLHF.

The chain employs TRBV30 and TRBJ2-5; D is uncertain. Trimming left V 2 bases short and J 7 bases short, with 11 bases between. CDR3 length: 12 amino acids. The germline gives CDR1 GTSNPN, CDR2 SVGIG (reference sequence). CDR3 amino acids: CAWSPLTGTQYF. The CDR3 coding sequence is TGTGCCTGGAGTCCCCTCACGGGGACCCAGTACTTC.

This chain uses TRBV10-3 with TRBJ1-2, with D perhaps matching TRBD1 (5 bases). Trimming removed 2 bases at V and 7 bases at J, with 11 bases between. Germline CDR1 reads ENHRY; CDR2 reads SYGVKD. The CDR3 is 13 amino acids. CDR3 DNA: TGTGCCATCAGTGAGGGCGACAGTGCTGGCTACACCTTC. This translates into CAISEGDSAGYTF.